A selection of T cell receptor beta chains follows, all from one sample in a study of regulatory T cells in long-lasting Graves disease. One entry per CDR3 protein results from TCRdb running MiXCR on the multiplex PCR reads. Of about 500,000 distinct CDR3 sequences in the sample, about 12% were seen once. The data were also submitted as part of a second study, on T cells in Graves' hyperthyroidism and ophthalmopathy.

Sequenced here: peripheral blood mononuclear cells (PBMCs), sampled at new diagnosis, from a patient treated with antithyroid drugs. The receptor source for this set is a woman in her thirties with Graves disease. CDR3s include the opening cysteine and the closing phenylalanine or tryptophan. D genes are given only for firm matches. A clone size is listed for some rows: how often the clone was seen (once, few, many), or a class if it is expanded.

v_gene,abundance,d_gene,j_gene,CDR3aa
TRBV2,few,TRBD2,TRBJ2-3,CASSGPTSGRAVNTQYF
TRBV27,NA,TRBD2,TRBJ2-7,CASSLKGGRAHEQYF
TRBV6-2/TRBV6-3,many,TRBD2,TRBJ2-1,CAVQAGSYNEQFF
TRBV7-3,NA,NA,TRBJ2-1,CASSLKGPYNEQFF
TRBV5-5,NA,NA,TRBJ2-7,CASSLADSLSYEQYF
TRBV20-1,NA,NA,TRBJ1-1,CSADDFDSVNTEAFF
TRBV4-1,NA,NA,TRBJ2-7,CASSQPLGGSYEQYF
TRBV5-1,many,NA,TRBJ1-1,CASSYGHQNTEAFF
TRBV7-9,NA,NA,TRBJ2-4,CASSLRGEGIQYF
TRBV13,NA,NA,TRBJ1-1,CASSLEGLRGENTEAFF
TRBV20-1,NA,TRBD2,TRBJ2-3,CSARGTSGKESDTQYF
TRBV11-2,many,TRBD2,TRBJ2-2,CASSFGGWNTGELFF
TRBV2,many,NA,TRBJ1-6,CASLEGSPSSRSYNSPLHF
TRBV14,many,NA,TRBJ1-2,CASSKKLGGYLYGYTF
TRBV5-1,many,NA,TRBJ2-7,CASSPGGRGSGIFYEQYF
TRBV20-1,many,NA,TRBJ2-7,CSATPPQGGYEQYF
TRBV7-9,NA,TRBD2,TRBJ2-7,CASSQEGGLAVYEQYF
TRBV20-1,NA,NA,TRBJ1-2,CSARSSRGPGGYTF
TRBV5-1,NA,TRBD2,TRBJ2-1,CASSFPYLGLAGYLPYNEQFF
TRBV7-3,few,TRBD2,TRBJ2-5,CASSPMRVAGQETQYF
TRBV27,many,NA,TRBJ2-5,CASIWGQETQYF
TRBV12-3/TRBV12-4,many,NA,TRBJ2-1,CASMGRAVNEQFF
TRBV6-1,many,NA,TRBJ1-5,CASSEIVYSNQPQHF
TRBV3-1,many,NA,TRBJ1-2,CASSQVSGPTTYTF
TRBV30,NA,NA,TRBJ1-2,CAWSVGRITYTF